The clone carrying this T cell receptor beta chain has ten or more counts. This sample stems from a study of metastatic and nonmetastatic thyroid tumors. Germline CDR1 and CDR2: ENHRY and SYGVKD. V dropped 10 bases and J dropped 4; count of bases not matched to a gene: 6. The CDR3 is made up of 13 amino acids. TCRdb re-processed the PCR reads through MiXCR. The sample comprises 35,000 or so clones, roughly a sixth of which are singletons, and around an eighth rests with the top ten. Ahead of thyroid surgery, no patient had received treatment of any kind. The clonotype originates from a male donor with papillary thyroid cancer or a benign thyroid nodule (not recorded which). Some clones in this sample may be carry-over from other donors' samples. Material: blood. V gene TRBV10-3 combines with J gene TRBJ2-3, with 9 bases aligning to TRBD2. CDR3 in amino acids: CASNSGSPDTQYF. The CDR3 nucleotides read TGTGCCAGCAATAGCGGGAGTCCAGATACGCAGTATTTT.